This T cell receptor beta chain was documented in a study of memory CD4+ T cells and cytomegalovirus serostatus. Whole-study context: Donors were healthy Belgian adults, 8 to 10 CMV seropositive and about two dozen seronegative.

V gave up 4 bases and J gave up 4 bases; unmatched junction bases: 6. The CDR3 runs 15 residues. CDR1 and CDR2 (germline): SGHTA, FQGNSA. The sort gate was single viable CD3+CD4+CD8-CD45RO+ cells for memory CD4+ T cells. Serum IgG to CMV pp150, pp28, p38 and p52 defined serostatus. In the authors' methods: Out-of-frame sequences were removed, leaving a few million distinct TCRbeta sequences. Using immunoSEQ multiplex PCR, the repertoire was profiled, and TCRdb retains in-frame clones only, with some absent. Clone size and V and J calls were adopted from that table, with D and trimming inferred from the DNA. Among around 50,000 clones listed, around four fifths were seen once. This clone occurred a few times.

V is TRBV7-2 and J is TRBJ1-5; 8 positions match TRBD1. This TCR was recovered from an adult in good health and CMV-seropositive. Sequencing was performed on memory CD4+ T cells from blood. The CDR3 DNA follows: TGTGCCAGCAGCTACTCGACAGGGGATAATCAGCCCCAGCATTTT. Translated, it gives CASSYSTGDNQPQHF.